This T cell receptor (beta chain) was identified in a study of shared clonotypes between healthy human individuals. Study context: Per donor, CD8 memory used one plate, CD8 naive used two, CD4 memory used three and CD4 naive used three.

Cells designated naive CD8 were CD45RO-negative and were positively selected for CCR7, with terminally differentiated effector memory CD45RA+ cells excluded. Genomic DNA of each subset was evenly split across several immunoSEQ plates. The data were produced by immunoSEQ multiplex PCR, yet TCRdb's version contains in-frame clones alone and is incomplete. The sample holds around 2,000,000 clones, just under 95% seen once. Per germline, CDR1 SGHNT and CDR2 YENEEA. The CDR3 contains 12 residues. The J segment lost 6 bases and the V segment lost 4 bases, leaving 2 bases of the junction unmatched. A remark on this clone: Its antigen is undetermined. This sample also contains other DNA sequences that code for the same CDR3.

Study-level points and caveats: Clonotype sharing levels among donors were expected to vary with sequencing depth.

This sequence joins TRBV11-3 and TRBJ1-2, with 7 bases aligning to TRBD1. Sequencing was done on a sample of naive CD8+ T cells sorted from blood. This TCR was recovered from a man aged 18 to 29 in good health. Written as DNA, the CDR3 is TGTGCCAGCAGCTCTGGGACAGATGGCTACACCTTC. This gives the protein CASSSGTDGYTF.